These 23 T cell receptor beta chains share one sample of origin, sequenced in a study of T-cell reconstitution after alpha-beta-depleted transplantation in children. It was with unique molecular identifiers that the TCRbeta library was prepared. MiXCR was run by TCRdb on the PCR reads, yielding one entry per CDR3 protein. Among around 700,000 distinct CDR3 sequences, about an eighth were seen once, and the ten largest hold 0.79%. The sample consisted of PBMCs, taken before TCRalphabeta/CD19-depleted stem cell transplant. The receptor source for this set is a girl aged 2 to 10 with congenital amegakaryocytic thrombocytopenia, due to receive a stem cell transplant.

The V and J genes are TRBV4-2 and TRBJ1-1; 7 bases line up with TRBD1. Germline V gene data show CDR1 as LGHNA and CDR2 as YNFKEQ. Germline trimming cut 1 base from V and 4 bases from J; bases unmatched to any gene: 15. This CDR3 comprises 18 residues. Here the CDR3 DNA reads TGTGCCAGCAGCCAAGCCCCCCGGACAGGTTGGGTGGGCACTGAAGCTTTCTTT. Translated: CASSQAPRTGWVGTEAFF.

This clonotype was seen repeatedly, ten times or more. V usage is TRBV5-1 and J usage is TRBJ2-3; D is possibly TRBD1 or TRBD2 (5 bases each). Trimming removed 1 base from V and 5 bases from J, with 17 bases in between. The CDR3 runs 16 residues. Germline V CDR1 and CDR2: SGHRS, YFSETQ. This chain's CDR3 is CASSLRLASGGDTQYF. The DNA of the CDR3 is TGCGCCAGCAGCTTGCGCCTGGCCTCTGGGGGAGATACGCAGTATTTT.

This clonotype was detected ten times or more. The genes are TRBV12-3 or TRBV12-4 and TRBJ2-3, with D unclear. Trimming took 8 bases from V and 0 from J, leaving 9 bases between them. The CDR3 consists of 13 residues. CDR3 bases: TGTGCCAGCGTAAAACCAAGCACAGATACGCAGTATTTT. It yields the protein CASVKPSTDTQYF.

This clonotype showed up many times. This chain joins TRBV5-1 and TRBJ2-2; D is unresolved. CDR3 length: 13 amino acids. Germline assignment: CDR1 SGHRS and CDR2 YFSETQ. Trimming removed 1 base at V and 7 bases at J, with 8 bases between. The CDR3 loop is CASSLLNDGELFF. CDR3 coding DNA: TGCGCCAGCAGCTTGCTTAACGACGGGGAGCTGTTTTTT.

This clonotype showed up many times. This sequence joins TRBV5-1 and TRBJ2-3, with TRBD1 matching 7 bases. The CDR3 loop spans 16 amino acids. Per the germline V gene, CDR1 is SGHRS and CDR2 is YFSETQ. The V and J ends lost 1 base and 2 bases, in that order; junction bases with no gene match: 7. The CDR3 DNA follows: TGCGCCAGCAGCTTGCAGGGGGAGACATTCACAGATACGCAGTATTTT. The encoded protein is CASSLQGETFTDTQYF.

This clonotype was detected ten times or more. The V call is TRBV11-2, the J call TRBJ2-1; D call uncertain. V was cut by 0 bases and J by 3 bases, with 12 bases left in between. The CDR3 covers 16 residues. Germline V gene lookup returns CDR1 SGHAT and CDR2 FQNNGV. CDR3 region: CASSLDRSSVYNEQFF. Here the CDR3 DNA reads TGTGCCAGCAGCTTAGATAGAAGCTCAGTCTACAATGAGCAGTTCTTC.

This clonotype was picked up many times. This rearrangement joins TRBV29-1 to TRBJ1-2, with D unclear. The V and J ends lost 4 bases and 1 base respectively, with 13 bases between them. In germline, CDR1 is SQVTM, CDR2 ANQGSEA. This CDR3 is built from 14 residues. This CDR3 is CSVASRRNNYGYTF. The CDR3 DNA sequence: TGCAGCGTTGCTTCCAGGCGAAATAACTATGGCTACACCTTC.

This clonotype occurred many times. The gene calls are TRBV15 and TRBJ2-3; D call uncertain. V shed 0 bases and J shed 0 bases, with 10 bases lying between them. The CDR3 contains 16 residues. The V gene's germline CDR1 is LNHNV and CDR2 YYDKDF (reference sequence). CDR3 sequence (DNA): TGTGCCACCAGCAGAGATAACGGGTACAGCACAGATACGCAGTATTTT. This gives the protein CATSRDNGYSTDTQYF.

This clonotype turned up a few times. The chain is built from TRBV3-1 and TRBJ2-1; 11 positions match TRBD2. V dropped 4 bases and J dropped 8; count of bases not matched to a gene: 13. The CDR3 has 17 residues. The germline CDR1 and CDR2 sequences are LGHDT and YNNKEL (reference sequence). The CDR3 sequence: CASSPLIAGGAFDEQFF. CDR3 DNA sequence: TGTGCCAGCAGCCCGCTTATAGCGGGGGGGGCTTTCGATGAGCAGTTCTTC.

This clonotype occurred many times. The V gene is TRBV20-1, the J gene TRBJ2-5; D gene ambiguous. The germline V and J ends were trimmed by 0 bases and 2 bases, with 7 bases remaining between them. CDR1 is DFQATT, CDR2 SNEGSKA, per germline (reference sequence). The length of the CDR3 is 13 residues. CDR3 coding DNA: TGCAGTGCTAGAGATGGTCTGCAAGAGACCCAGTACTTC. Its translation is CSARDGLQETQYF.

This clonotype was seen a handful of times. J is TRBJ2-5 and V is TRBV24-1; 9 positions agree with TRBD2. Germline lookup yields CDR1 KGHDR and CDR2 SFDVKD. The CDR3 consists of 19 residues. V lost 3 bases, J lost 0 bases, and 13 bases stayed unmatched. The CDR3 protein is CATSDRSGTSLMYQETQYF. The CDR3 nucleotides read TGTGCCACCAGTGATCGATCCGGGACTAGCCTTATGTACCAAGAGACCCAGTACTTC.

Details on this clonotype: The junction and the germline gene differ at one end; a read error may be behind it. V gene TRBV7-9 combines with J gene TRBJ1-2, with D unclear. The CDR3 is 13 amino acids. Germline-derived CDR1 and CDR2 are SEHNR and FQNEAQ (reference sequence). This chain's CDR3 is CARSLVGNYGYTF. DNA for the CDR3: TGTGCCAGGAGCTTAGTAGGCAACTATGGCTACACCTTC.

As for this clonotype: Since a much larger clone is just one base distant, this may be a read error. The chain is built from TRBV12-3 or TRBV12-4 and TRBJ2-2; a possible D gene is TRBD2 (6 bases). The CDR3 covers 16 residues. The CDR3 coding sequence is TGTGCCATTTTAGGTGGGAGGCCAGTGAACACCCGGGAGCTGTTTTTT. The encoded protein is CAILGGRPVNTRELFF.

In its sample, this clonotype was seen many times. The rearrangement links TRBV15 to TRBJ1-3; D is unclear. This CDR3 has 15 amino acids. V was cut by 5 bases and J by 3 bases, with 14 bases left in between. Germline V CDR1 and CDR2: LNHNV, YYDKDF (reference sequence). The CDR3 is CATSEGGSFGNTIYF. The CDR3 DNA reads TGTGCCACCAGCGAGGGAGGGAGCTTTGGAAACACCATATATTTT.

Many counts were recorded for this clonotype. V is TRBV12-3 or TRBV12-4 and J is TRBJ2-3, with D unresolved. CDR3 size: 15 residues. V was cut by 4 bases and J by 0 bases, with 11 bases left in between. The CDR3 region is CASSSHGASTDTQYF. The CDR3 DNA follows: TGTGCCAGCAGTTCCCACGGAGCTAGCACAGATACGCAGTATTTT.

This clonotype was found many times. In DNA form, the CDR3 reads TGTGCCATCAGTGAGGGATCCCTAGCCAAAAACATTCAGTACTTC. Protein: CAISEGSLAKNIQYF. The chain recombines TRBV10-3 with TRBJ2-4, with D uncertain. Trimming cost V 2 bases and J 0 bases, with 8 bases left between them. The CDR3 is 15 amino acids. Germline V gene lookup returns CDR1 ENHRY and CDR2 SYGVKD.

This clonotype turned up a few times. The V call is TRBV11-2, the J call TRBJ1-1; 8 nucleotides agree with TRBD1. With 5 bases clipped from V and 6 bases from J, the junction kept 8 bases outside the gene matches. The CDR3 is 14 residues long. Germline V lookup: CDR1 SGHAT, CDR2 FQNNGV. The DNA of the CDR3 is TGTGCCAGCAGCCCCGGACAGGGTTGGTCTGAAGCTTTCTTT. Amino acid sequence: CASSPGQGWSEAFF.

The V gene is TRBV6-1, the J gene TRBJ2-3, with TRBD2 identical over 8 bases. This CDR3 has 15 residues. Trimming cost V 7 bases and J 9 bases; bases outside gene matches: 15. CDR1 and CDR2 (germline): MNHNS, SASEGT. The CDR3 coding sequence is TGTGCCAGCAAATCGGGTAGCGGGGAGGGGAAGACGCAGTATTTT. Translation: CASKSGSGEGKTQYF.

This clonotype was observed a few times. The CDR3 coding sequence is TGCGCCAGCAGCCAGGGACTAGCGGGAGGTGGAGAGACCCAGTACTTC. Amino acid sequence: CASSQGLAGGGETQYF. This sequence joins TRBV5-1 and TRBJ2-5; 15 nucleotides match TRBD2. In germline, CDR1 is SGHRS, CDR2 YFSETQ. The junction had 5 bases not matched to a gene; V was cut back by 4 bases and J by 4 bases. The CDR3 runs 16 residues.

The chain has TRBV4-2 and TRBJ2-5; D is uncertain. The CDR3 is 16 residues long. The V gene lost 5 bases and the J gene lost 0 bases, with 16 bases spanning the gap. In germline, CDR1 is LGHNA, CDR2 YNFKEQ. CDR3: CASSSRSPGNQETQYF. In nucleotides, the CDR3 is TGTGCCAGCAGCTCCCGATCGCCTGGCAACCAAGAGACCCAGTACTTC.

The table lists this clonotype with a few counts. The chain combines TRBV15 with TRBJ1-4; D not resolved. The CDR3 covers 13 residues. CDR1 and CDR2 from the germline V gene are LNHNV and YYDKDF (reference sequence). V dropped 6 bases and J dropped 5 bases, with 10 bases sitting between them. The CDR3: CATSWQVNEKLFF. The DNA for the CDR3 is TGTGCCACCAGTTGGCAGGTGAATGAAAAACTGTTTTTT.

This clonotype was recorded at least ten times. The chain carries TRBV6-8 and TRBJ2-5; 7 positions agree with TRBD1. The V segment lost 7 bases and the J segment 5 bases; nucleotides outside the gene matches: 10. This CDR3 comprises 14 residues. Germline V gene data show CDR1 as MNHGY and CDR2 as SAAAGT. CDR3 sequence: CASIRDSSIETQYF. The DNA of the CDR3 is TGTGCCAGCATAAGGGACAGTTCTATTGAGACCCAGTACTTC.

This clonotype was recorded at least ten times. The chain combines TRBV20-1 with TRBJ2-1; 7 bases match TRBD2. Per germline, CDR1 DFQATT and CDR2 SNEGSKA (reference sequence). This CDR3 has 13 residues. Here the CDR3 reads CRASGNLNNEQFF. CDR3 coding DNA: TGCAGGGCAAGCGGGAACCTAAACAATGAGCAGTTCTTC.